The next 24 T cell receptor beta chains were all read from a single sample in a study of control samples from healthy donors and cancer patients. Generated by immunoSEQ multiplex PCR, the TCRdb table keeps only in-frame clones and is missing some. The repertoire includes more than 15,000 clones, roughly 80% of them detected once, and roughly 26% sits in the top ten. Sequencing was done on a sample of PBMCs. The receptor source for this set is a man older than 75 with head and neck cancer.

This chain uses TRBV7-9 with TRBJ1-6; D not resolved. This CDR3 spans 14 amino acids. From germline, CDR1 is SEHNR and CDR2 FQNEAQ (reference sequence). V was shortened by 5 bases and J by 4 bases, with 9 bases between the two germline ends. The CDR3 protein is CASSPTVYNSPLHF. The CDR3, as DNA: TGTGCCAGCAGCCCTACAGTTTATAATTCACCCCTCCACTTT. Full variable domain (rest looked up from reference TRBV7-9 and TRBJ1-6): DTGVSQNPRHKITKRGQNVTFRCDPISEHNRLYWYRQTLGQGPEFLTYFQNEAQLEKSRLLSDRFSAERPKGSFSTLEIQRTEQGDSAMYLCASSPTVYNSPLHFGNGTRLTVT.

CDR3 loop: CASSERAGGEDTQYF. In nucleotides, the CDR3 is TGTGCCAGCAGTGAAAGAGCAGGGGGCGAAGATACGCAGTATTTT. The gene calls are TRBV6-1 and TRBJ2-3; 8 nucleotides match TRBD1. Germline V CDR1 and CDR2: MNHNS, SASEGT. This CDR3 has 15 amino acids. V shed 2 bases and J 5 bases; nucleotides not matched to a gene: 6.

The V gene is TRBV28, the J gene TRBJ2-4; 8 nucleotides agree with TRBD1. The CDR3 loop spans 16 amino acids. With V trimmed by 6 bases and J by 0 bases, 7 bases remained unmatched. Germline-derived CDR1 and CDR2 are MDHEN and SYDVKM. CDR3 nucleotide sequence: TGTGCCAGCAGGGGGACAGGCGACTTAGCCAAAAACATTCAGTACTTC. Translating it yields CASRGTGDLAKNIQYF.

The chain combines TRBV27 with TRBJ1-5, with a tentative D call TRBD1 (6 bases). Germline V gives CDR1 MNHEY, CDR2 SMNVEV (reference sequence). Deletions cut 7 bases from V and 4 bases from J, with 11 bases between. This CDR3 has 13 residues. This CDR3 is CASKRGGNQPQHF. The DNA for the CDR3 is TGTGCCAGCAAGAGGGGGGGAAATCAGCCCCAGCATTTT.

This clone was detected only once. The genes are TRBV18 and TRBJ2-1; perhaps TRBD2 as D (6 bases). V lost 3 bases and J 2 bases, leaving 23 bases between the germline ends. The CDR3 is made up of 19 amino acids. CDR1 and CDR2 from the germline V gene are KGHSH and LQKENI. CDR3 amino acids: CASSPSAVRLEEPYNEQFF. The CDR3 DNA reads TGTGCCAGCTCACCGTCCGCGGTGCGACTAGAGGAACCCTACAATGAGCAGTTCTTC.

This chain links TRBV6-1 with TRBJ2-1, with TRBD1 matching 7 bases. V was pared by 5 bases and J by 1 base, with 5 bases of the junction left unmatched. CDR1 is MNHNS and CDR2 is SASEGT in the germline V gene. This CDR3 is built from 15 residues. CDR3 amino acids: CASSLRGSSYNEQFF. In DNA form, the CDR3 reads TGTGCCAGCAGTCTCAGGGGGTCTTCCTACAATGAGCAGTTCTTC.

The V gene is TRBV5-1, the J gene TRBJ2-7, with TRBD2 matching 11 bases. CDR3 length equals 16 residues. V trimming: 3 bases; J trimming: 4 bases; junction bases outside the gene matches: 9. Germline V gene data show CDR1 as SGHRS and CDR2 as YFSETQ. The CDR3 sequence: CASSSGIAGGLYEQYF. CDR3 bases: TGCGCCAGCAGCTCGGGTATAGCGGGAGGGCTGTACGAGCAGTACTTC. Using reference TRBV5-1 and TRBJ2-7 for the parts outside the CDR3, the full variable domain is KAGVTQTPRYLIKTRGQQVTLSCSPISGHRSVSWYQQTPGQGLQFLFEYFSETQRNKGNFPGRFSGRQFSNSRSEMNVSTLELGDSALYLCASSSGIAGGLYEQYFGPGTRLTVT.

The gene calls are TRBV5-1 and TRBJ1-1; a possible D gene is TRBD1 (6 bases). The CDR3 runs to 15 residues. In germline, CDR1 is SGHRS, CDR2 YFSETQ. With 4 bases removed from V and 7 bases from J, the gap between germline ends came to 20 bases. CDR3 protein: CASSPGSGQGGEAFF. CDR3 coding DNA: TGCGCCAGCAGCCCCGGCTCCGGACAAGGGGGTGAAGCTTTCTTT.

This clone occurred a few times. This chain uses TRBV18 with TRBJ2-3, with TRBD1 matching over 8 bases. The CDR3 sequence is 15 residues long. Per the germline V gene, CDR1 is KGHSH and CDR2 is LQKENI. The V segment lost 4 bases and the J segment 5 bases; nucleotides outside the gene matches: 8. Written as DNA, the CDR3 is TGTGCCAGCTCACTACACCCAGGGGGCGGAGATACGCAGTATTTT. The encoded protein is CASSLHPGGGDTQYF.

The gene calls are TRBV7-2 and TRBJ2-7; tentative D call: TRBD1 (5 bases). This CDR3 spans 16 amino acids. V shed 5 bases and J shed 0 bases, with 17 bases lying between them. Germline CDR1 SGHTA, CDR2 FQGNSA. The CDR3 DNA is TGTGCCAGCAGCGCCCACTCCCAGGGAAGCTCCTACGAGCAGTACTTC. Protein: CASSAHSQGSSYEQYF.

The rearrangement links TRBV19 to TRBJ2-1; 9 bases map to TRBD2. The CDR3 length is 15 residues. Trimming removed 5 bases from V and 1 base from J; junction bases left unmatched: 3. Germline V CDR1 and CDR2: LNHDA, SQIVND (reference sequence). CDR3 coding DNA: TGTGCCAGTAGTTGGACTAGCGAGTCCTACAATGAGCAGTTCTTC. This codes for CASSWTSESYNEQFF.

As concerns this clone: An end of the junction does not agree with germline; a read error may underlie this. J is TRBJ2-7 and V is TRBV9; possible D gene TRBD2, 7 bases. CDR1 is SGDLS and CDR2 is YYNGEE in the germline V gene. The CDR3 loop spans 17 amino acids. CDR3 residues: CARSIEGGRDYTDEQYF. Here the CDR3 DNA reads TGTGCCCGCAGCATAGAGGGGGGCCGGGACTACACCGACGAGCAGTACTTC.

The CDR3 DNA reads TGTGCCAGCAGCACGACAGGGGGCCCACCAAACACCATATATTTT. Encoded protein: CASSTTGGPPNTIYF. The V and J genes are TRBV7-9 and TRBJ1-3; TRBD1 matches 10 bases. Germline CDR1 SEHNR, CDR2 FQNEAQ (reference sequence). The V segment lost 5 bases and the J segment 6 bases; nucleotides outside the gene matches: 7. This CDR3 spans 15 amino acids.

The CDR3 here is CASRPTSGGPLYNEQFF. The CDR3 DNA sequence: TGTGCCAGCAGACCCACTAGCGGGGGCCCCCTTTACAATGAGCAGTTCTTC. V gene TRBV4-2 combines with J gene TRBJ2-1, with 11 bases aligning to TRBD2. V shed 6 bases, J shed 4 bases, and the junction held 11 bases outside the gene matches. Germline V gene data show CDR1 as LGHNA and CDR2 as YNFKEQ. This CDR3 is 17 amino acids long.

The chain is built from TRBV3-1 (or the pseudogene TRBV3-2) and TRBJ1-2; possibly TRBD1 for D (5 bases). Between the trimmed V and J ends, which lost 1 base and 3 bases, there was a span of 9 bases. The germline V gene encodes CDR1 LGHDT and CDR2 YNNKEL (reference sequence). The CDR3 totals 14 residues. The CDR3 sequence is CASSQGGRDYGYTF. The CDR3 DNA reads as TGTGCCAGCAGCCAAGGGGGCAGGGACTATGGCTACACCTTC.

This CDR3 is CASMRSLQETQYF. The CDR3 DNA is TGTGCCAGCATGCGGAGCCTCCAAGAGACCCAGTACTTC. The chain is built from TRBV2 and TRBJ2-5; D is unclear. The CDR3 totals 13 residues. Germline CDR1 SNHLY, CDR2 FYNNEI. Trimming shortened V by 7 bases and J by 1 base, and 10 bases separated the two germline ends.

The CDR3 nucleotides read TGTGCCAGCAGCTCTGAAGCGAATTCACCCCTCCACTTT. It specifies CASSSEANSPLHF. The chain links TRBV7-2 to TRBJ1-6; D gene uncertain. CDR3 length equals 13 residues. Germline V gene sequence: CDR1 SGHTA, CDR2 FQGNSA. The V end lost 4 bases, the J end lost 7 bases, and 8 bases lay between the germline ends.

V is TRBV5-4 and J is TRBJ1-6; the match to TRBD1 covers 10 bases. Losses at the gene ends were 3 bases for V and 7 bases for J; bases not matched to a gene: 4. Germline CDR1 reads SGHNT; CDR2 reads YYREEE (reference sequence). There are 15 residues in the CDR3. The CDR3, as DNA: TGTGCCAGCAGCTACGGACAGGGGGGCAATTCACCCCTCCACTTT. Translating it yields CASSYGQGGNSPLHF. Combining the CDR3 with reference TRBV5-4 and TRBJ1-6 gives the whole variable domain ETGVTQSPTHLIKTRGQQVTLRCSSQSGHNTVSWYQQALGQGPQFIFQYYREEENGRGNFPPRFSGLQFPNYSSELNVNALELDDSALYLCASSYGQGGNSPLHFGNGTRLTVT.

The chain couples TRBV19 to TRBJ2-3; D is uncertain. This CDR3 comprises 12 residues. From germline, CDR1 is LNHDA and CDR2 SQIVND (reference sequence). V lost 3 bases and J lost 4, with 5 bases in between. The CDR3 nucleotides are TGTGCCAGTAGTATCACCCCAGATACGCAGTATTTT. Encoded protein: CASSITPDTQYF.

This chain links TRBV4-2 with TRBJ2-7, with D uncertain. Germline-derived CDR1 and CDR2 are LGHNA and YNFKEQ. The CDR3 length is 15 residues. V was clipped by 5 bases and J by 2 bases, with 16 bases between them. The CDR3 coding sequence is TGTGCCAGCAGCATCCCGGGTCCTTTTACCTACGAGCAGTACTTC. It translates to CASSIPGPFTYEQYF.

The chain recombines TRBV20-1 with TRBJ2-1; D unresolved. V was shortened by 3 bases and J by 5 bases, with 8 bases between the two germline ends. The CDR3 loop spans 12 amino acids. Germline CDR1 reads DFQATT; CDR2 reads SNEGSKA (reference sequence). As DNA, the CDR3 is TGCAGTGCTAGTTTGGCGCACAATGAGCAGTTCTTC. Translation gives CSASLAHNEQFF.

The rearrangement uses TRBV11-1 and TRBJ2-7, with 9 bases lining up with TRBD2. Germline V gives CDR1 SGHAT, CDR2 FQDESV (reference sequence). Germline trimming cut 1 base from V and 5 bases from J; bases unmatched to any gene: 3. There are 14 residues in the CDR3. The CDR3 is CASSLVAGDDEQYF. The CDR3 DNA reads as TGTGCCAGCAGCTTAGTAGCGGGGGACGACGAGCAGTACTTC.

In DNA form, the CDR3 reads TGCAGCGTCTCGGGCGGGGCCACTAATGAAAAACTGTTTTTT. Translated: CSVSGGATNEKLFF. The chain is built from TRBV29-1 and TRBJ1-4; tentative D call: TRBD1 (5 bases). The CDR3 spans 14 residues. Trimming took off 6 bases at V and 2 bases at J, with 13 bases between the two ends. Germline CDR1 reads SQVTM; CDR2 reads ANQGSEA.

The rearrangement uses TRBV29-1 and TRBJ1-1, with D possibly matching TRBD1 (6 bases). In germline, CDR1 is SQVTM, CDR2 ANQGSEA. V was pared by 6 bases and J by 3 bases, with 11 bases between. The CDR3 spans 12 residues. CDR3 DNA sequence: TGCAGCGTCAGGGGTGAGTACACTGAAGCTTTCTTT. Its translation is CSVRGEYTEAFF. Full variable domain (rest looked up from reference TRBV29-1 and TRBJ1-1): SAVISQKPSRDICQRGTSLTIQCQVDSQVTMMFWYRQQPGQSLTLIATANQGSEATYESGFVIDKFPISRPNLTFSTLTVSNMSPEDSSIYLCSVRGEYTEAFFGQGTRLTVV.